Listed here are 30 T cell receptor beta chains from one sample, sequenced in a study of CD8 T cells in ankylosing spondylitis (dated by TCRdb to between 2016 and 2019). The library was obtained by 5' RACE. The sequencing machine was an Illumina HiSeq 2500. TCRdb ran its own pipeline on the public reads, namely fastp trimming at Q25 and MiXCR clone calling, and kept in-frame beta chains. Rows are combined by CDR3 protein, so each entry shows the most common genes and DNA. The sample table lists about 160,000 distinct CDR3 sequences, 9.8% of them with a count of one. The top ten clones comprise roughly 15% of the sample. The specimen was blood, either unsorted or a sorted T cell fraction (not recorded which). All receptors come from a female donor with ankylosing spondylitis or in good health (not recorded which).

This clonotype was recorded many times. The genes are TRBV10-3 and TRBJ1-6; 8 positions agree with TRBD1. CDR1 ENHRY and CDR2 SYGVKD come from the germline V gene. The CDR3 is 15 residues long. V dropped 3 bases and J dropped 7; count of bases not matched to a gene: 5. The CDR3 loop is CAISETGQENSPLHF. The CDR3, as DNA: TGTGCCATCAGTGAAACGGGACAGGAGAATTCACCCCTCCACTTT.

This clonotype was seen only a few times. The rearrangement uses TRBV7-8 and TRBJ2-1; D possibly corresponds to TRBD2 (5 bases). Trimming took off 5 bases at V and 4 bases at J, with 15 bases between the two ends. The CDR3 totals 15 residues. Germline CDR1 is SGHVS and CDR2 is FQNEAQ. The CDR3 region is CASSPPGSNYNEQFF. The CDR3, as DNA: TGTGCCAGCAGCCCACCGGGATCTAATTACAATGAGCAGTTCTTC.

This clonotype was seen only a few times. J is TRBJ1-1 and V is TRBV6-5; D is unclear. Germline CDR1 MNHEY, CDR2 SVGAGI. The CDR3 has 13 amino acids. V was cut by 2 bases and J by 1 base, with 5 bases left in between. CDR3 sequence reads: CASSYRANTEAFF. The DNA for the CDR3 is TGTGCCAGCAGTTACAGGGCGAACACTGAAGCTTTCTTT.

This clonotype appeared many times. The V gene is TRBV12-3 or TRBV12-4, the J gene TRBJ2-7, with D unresolved. The CDR3 has 13 residues. The V and J ends lost 5 bases and 2 bases respectively, with 10 bases between them. The CDR3 nucleotides are TGTGCCAGCAGTCCCACCGTCCCCTACGAGCAGTACTTC. Its translation is CASSPTVPYEQYF.

This clonotype has only a few counts. This chain connects TRBV7-9 to TRBJ2-1, with TRBD2 matching over 8 bases. CDR1 and CDR2 (germline): SEHNR, FQNEAQ (reference sequence). The CDR3 totals 15 residues. Losses at the gene ends were 5 bases for V and 9 bases for J; bases not matched to a gene: 12. For the CDR3, the DNA is TGTGCCAGCAGCAATCCGGGACTAGTATCTGGTGAGCAGTTCTTC. This sequence encodes CASSNPGLVSGEQFF.

The rearrangement links TRBV11-2 to TRBJ2-5; D is tentatively TRBD1 or TRBD2 (6 bases each). The germline V gene encodes CDR1 SGHAT and CDR2 FQNNGV. The ends were cut back, 4 bases at V and 3 bases at J, with 15 bases in the middle. CDR3 length: 15 amino acids. The CDR3 protein is CASSYEWGAKETQYF. DNA for the CDR3: TGTGCCAGCAGCTACGAGTGGGGGGCGAAAGAGACCCAGTACTTC.

The table lists this clonotype with a few counts. V is TRBV28 and J is TRBJ2-2, with a weak D call TRBD1 (7 bases). The V and J ends lost 11 bases and 5 bases respectively, with 18 bases between them. The germline CDR1 and CDR2 sequences are MDHEN and SYDVKM. This CDR3 has 14 amino acids. This chain's CDR3 is CAGGGREETGELFF. In DNA, the CDR3 is TGTGCCGGAGGGGGCAGGGAGGAAACCGGGGAGCTGTTTTTT.

This clonotype occurred many times. This chain uses TRBV2 with TRBJ2-4; no clear D. Trimming removed 0 bases from V and 9 bases from J, with 6 bases in between. Germline-derived CDR1 and CDR2 are SNHLY and FYNNEI. CDR3 size: 12 residues. CDR3 in DNA: TGTGCCAGCAGTGAAGCAGGACCCATTCAGTACTTC. Translating gives CASSEAGPIQYF.

This clonotype was found many times. The chain links TRBV15 to TRBJ2-1; D gene uncertain. Trimming removed 8 bases at V and 5 bases at J, with 19 bases between. The CDR3 consists of 15 residues. The germline V gene encodes CDR1 LNHNV and CDR2 YYDKDF (reference sequence). This CDR3 reads CATALRNGQDNEQFF. DNA of the CDR3: TGTGCCACCGCCCTTCGTAACGGGCAGGACAATGAGCAGTTCTTC.

Only one count was recorded for this clonotype. The chain joins TRBV30 to TRBJ2-7; D gene uncertain. The CDR3 sequence is 12 residues long. Trimming took 4 bases from V and 0 from J, leaving 7 bases between them. Germline lookup yields CDR1 GTSNPN and CDR2 SVGIG (reference sequence). DNA of the CDR3: TGTGCCTGGACAGGCGACTCCTACGAGCAGTACTTC. Protein sequence: CAWTGDSYEQYF.

This clonotype was seen many times. The CDR3: CASSQVGGLREEETQYF. In DNA form, the CDR3 reads TGCGCCAGCAGCCAAGTGGGGGGATTACGGGAAGAGGAGACCCAGTACTTC. This chain links TRBV4-3 with TRBJ2-5; D may be TRBD2 (6 bases). The germline V gene has CDR1 LGHNA and CDR2 YSLEER. This CDR3 contains 17 residues. V dropped 1 base and J dropped 5 bases, with 20 bases sitting between them.

The rearrangement links TRBV25-1 to TRBJ2-1; the D is unclear. Looked up from germline, CDR1 is MGHDK and CDR2 is SYGVNS. The V and J ends lost 5 bases and 4 bases respectively, with 12 bases between them. This CDR3 comprises 14 residues. The CDR3 region is CASSWARLYNEQFF. The CDR3 DNA follows: TGTGCCAGCAGTTGGGCGCGATTATACAATGAGCAGTTCTTC.

The table lists this clonotype with a few counts. The V and J genes are TRBV9 and TRBJ2-1; 13 bases map to TRBD2. With V trimmed by 8 bases and J by 1 base, 6 bases remained unmatched. CDR3 length: 16 residues. The germline gives CDR1 SGDLS, CDR2 YYNGEE. In DNA form, the CDR3 reads TGTGCCAGAAGGACTAGCGGGAGACCGTCCTACAATGAGCAGTTCTTC. Residues: CARRTSGRPSYNEQFF. Variable domain in full (rest from reference TRBV9 and TRBJ2-1): DSGVTQTPKHLITATGQRVTLRCSPRSGDLSVYWYQQSLDQGLQFLIQYYNGEERAKGNILERFSAQQFPDLHSELNLSSLELGDSALYFCARRTSGRPSYNEQFFGPGTRLTVL.

As concerns this clonotype: At one end, the junction sequence differs from germline, possibly due to a read error. This sequence joins TRBV20-1 and TRBJ2-7, with a tentative D call TRBD2 (6 bases). The CDR3 is 13 amino acids. CDR1 and CDR2 (germline): DFQATT, SNEGSKA (reference sequence). CDR3 residues: CSSQERADYDQYF. CDR3 in DNA: TGCAGCTCGCAGGAGCGCGCGGACTACGATCAGTACTTC.

This clonotype came up many times. This chain links TRBV29-1 with TRBJ2-5; tentatively, D is TRBD2 (5 bases). The CDR3 covers 12 residues. Germline V gene data show CDR1 as SQVTM and CDR2 as ANQGSEA. V was cut by 8 bases and J by 5 bases, with 15 bases left in between. The CDR3 loop reads CSTAGEFETQYF. In DNA, the CDR3 is TGCAGCACTGCCGGGGAATTTGAGACCCAGTACTTC. Supplemented by reference TRBV29-1 and TRBJ2-5, the full variable domain reads SAVISQKPSRDICQRGTSLTIQCQVDSQVTMMFWYRQQPGQSLTLIATANQGSEATYESGFVIDKFPISRPNLTFSTLTVSNMSPEDSSIYLCSTAGEFETQYFGPGTRLLVL.

The chain links TRBV20-1 to TRBJ2-6; D possibly uses TRBD1 or TRBD2 (5 bases each). V gave up 0 bases and J gave up 5 bases, with 20 bases separating them. CDR1 and CDR2 (germline): DFQATT, SNEGSKA (reference sequence). This CDR3 has 18 residues. CDR3 region: CSARDPGTTLYRANVLTF. The CDR3 bases are TGCAGTGCTAGAGACCCCGGGACGACCCTTTATAGGGCCAACGTCCTGACTTTC.

This clonotype was recorded a few times. The chain joins TRBV28 to TRBJ1-4, with TRBD1 matching over 8 bases. V shed 1 base and J 7 bases; nucleotides not matched to a gene: 5. CDR1 is MDHEN and CDR2 is SYDVKM in the germline V gene. This CDR3 comprises 15 residues. CDR3 amino acids: CASSLSRGRAEKLFF. In nucleotides, the CDR3 is TGTGCCAGCAGTTTATCCAGGGGGCGGGCTGAAAAACTGTTTTTT.

This clonotype occurred a few times. The rearrangement links TRBV2 to TRBJ2-7; D is uncertain. CDR3 length: 13 amino acids. Trimming shortened V by 10 bases and J by 4 bases, and 17 bases separated the two germline ends. The germline V gene encodes CDR1 SNHLY and CDR2 FYNNEI. The CDR3 DNA follows: TGTGCCAAATCCCCCCGGGCCGAGTACGAGCAGTACTTC. Protein product: CAKSPRAEYEQYF.

The chain carries TRBV6-6 and TRBJ1-1; D call uncertain. CDR1 is MNHNY, CDR2 SVGAGI, per germline (reference sequence). The CDR3 is 13 residues long. The ends were cut back, 0 bases at V and 6 bases at J, with 8 bases in the middle. CDR3 protein: CASSYSDMAEAFF. The CDR3 DNA is TGTGCCAGCAGTTACTCCGACATGGCTGAAGCTTTCTTT.

This clonotype was recorded a few times. V usage is TRBV27 and J usage is TRBJ2-1; the D is unclear. Trimming removed 1 base from V and 5 bases from J, with 9 bases in between. Germline lookup yields CDR1 MNHEY and CDR2 SMNVEV (reference sequence). This CDR3 spans 14 amino acids. The DNA for the CDR3 is TGTGCCAGCAGTTTATGGGCCGGGCACAATGAGCAGTTCTTC. This sequence encodes CASSLWAGHNEQFF.

This clonotype was counted ten times or more. V usage is TRBV5-5 and J usage is TRBJ2-7, with 7 bases aligning to TRBD2. Germline CDR1 SGHKS, CDR2 YYEKEE (reference sequence). The CDR3 totals 15 residues. Trimming cost V 3 bases and J 5 bases; bases outside gene matches: 11. The CDR3 protein is CASSWTGGRGDEQYF. CDR3 DNA sequence: TGTGCCAGCAGCTGGACTGGCGGGAGAGGCGACGAGCAGTACTTC.

The rearrangement joins TRBV4-2 to TRBJ1-5, with D unclear. There are 15 residues in the CDR3. The V gene lost 0 bases and the J gene lost 4 bases, with 10 bases spanning the gap. CDR1 and CDR2 from the germline V gene are LGHNA and YNFKEQ. DNA for the CDR3: TGTGCCAGCAGCCAAGAGGATATAGCGAATCAGCCCCAGCATTTT. Protein sequence: CASSQEDIANQPQHF.

The chain employs TRBV4-3 and TRBJ2-3; D gene unclear. V lost 2 bases and J 2 bases, leaving 8 bases between the germline ends. The CDR3 has 14 residues. The germline CDR1 and CDR2 sequences are LGHNA and YSLEER. In DNA, the CDR3 is TGCGCCAGCAGCCAAAGAGTGACCACAGATACGCAGTATTTT. It is translated as CASSQRVTTDTQYF.

The chain recombines TRBV7-9 with TRBJ2-5; TRBD1 matches at 10 bases. Germline assignment: CDR1 SEHNR and CDR2 FQNEAQ (reference sequence). The CDR3 is made up of 15 amino acids. J lost 2 bases, V lost 5 bases, and 5 bases had no gene match. For the CDR3, the DNA is TGTGCCAGCAGCCACGGACAGGGGGTTCAAGAGACCCAGTACTTC. This encodes CASSHGQGVQETQYF.

The genes are TRBV5-4 and TRBJ1-5; D is ambiguous. The V gene lost 4 bases and the J gene lost 3 bases, with 8 bases spanning the gap. The CDR3 runs to 13 residues. Germline V gene sequence: CDR1 SGHNT, CDR2 YYREEE (reference sequence). The CDR3 nucleotides are TGTGCCAGCAGCCAAGGGTTCAATCAGCCCCAGCATTTT. It yields the protein CASSQGFNQPQHF.

J is TRBJ2-3 and V is TRBV6-1; no clear D. The CDR3 contains 13 residues. Trimming removed 4 bases at V and 0 bases at J, with 5 bases between. The V gene's germline CDR1 is MNHNS and CDR2 SASEGT. The CDR3: CASSAFSTDTQYF. The CDR3 DNA sequence: TGTGCCAGCAGTGCCTTTAGCACAGATACGCAGTATTTT.

This clonotype was detected a few times. The chain joins TRBV6-2 or TRBV6-3 to TRBJ2-1; TRBD2 aligns across 15 bases. Germline V CDR1 and CDR2: MNHEY, SVGEGT. CDR3 size: 21 residues. The trim removed 6 bases at V and 0 bases at J, leaving 15 bases unmatched. The CDR3 loop reads CASRPRTSGRASVGSYNEQFF. The CDR3 coding sequence is TGTGCCAGCAGGCCACGGACTAGCGGGAGGGCCTCGGTTGGCTCCTACAATGAGCAGTTCTTC.

This clonotype was detected a few times. This chain connects TRBV24-1 to TRBJ1-1; D call uncertain. The germline V gene encodes CDR1 KGHDR and CDR2 SFDVKD. Trimming took off 0 bases at V and 4 bases at J, with 20 bases between the two ends. The CDR3 is 18 residues long. The CDR3 nucleotides read TGTGCCACCAGTGATTTGCGTTTACTTTCCGGGTGCGGCACTGAAGCTTTCTTT. Its translation is CATSDLRLLSGCGTEAFF.

V usage is TRBV19 and J usage is TRBJ2-6; no reliable D call. CDR1 and CDR2 from the germline V gene are LNHDA and SQIVND (reference sequence). V lost 1 base and J 0 bases, leaving 4 bases between the germline ends. The CDR3 sequence is 15 residues long. Written as DNA, the CDR3 is TGTGCCAGTAGTATAGCCCTCTCTGGGGCCAACGTCCTGACTTTC. It translates to CASSIALSGANVLTF.

The chain has TRBV20-1 and TRBJ1-1; no clear D. The CDR3 is 17 amino acids. Germline CDR1 DFQATT, CDR2 SNEGSKA (reference sequence). Trimming removed 6 bases at V and 1 base at J, with 24 bases between. CDR3: CSAESGPGFLSNTEAFF. For the CDR3, the DNA is TGCAGTGCGGAGAGCGGACCAGGCTTTTTATCGAACACTGAAGCTTTCTTT.